This T cell receptor (beta chain) originates from a study of blood T cell repertoires in COVID-19. As originally analysed: By means of reference gene primer amplification, nucleated cell counts were estimated. Clones were sequenced by immunoSEQ multiplex PCR, and TCRdb holds only the in-frame ones, with some missing. Clonal size and the V and J genes are those of that table, whereas D and trimming came from the DNA. The table records over 130,000 clones, over 75% of them present only once. The CDR3 runs 14 residues. Germline lookup yields CDR1 MNHEY and CDR2 SVGAGI. The ends lost 6 bases at V and 1 base at J; junction bases unmatched: 3.

The J gene is TRBJ1-5, the V gene TRBV6-5; 7 bases map to TRBD1. The receptor comes from a man in his 60s with active or convalescent COVID-19. Sequenced input: peripheral blood. The CDR3 nucleotides are TGTGCCAGCAGGCCAGGGGGAAGCAATCAGCCCCAGCATTTT. This gives the protein CASRPGGSNQPQHF.